This T cell receptor (beta chain) was observed in a study of TIL therapy for anti-PD-1-resistant metastatic lung cancer. Study-wide results and limits: Infused TIL clonotypes partially replaced the baseline blood repertoire, then decayed over months.

Sequencing used immunoSEQ v3. Sequencing used immunoSEQ multiplex PCR; TCRdb keeps in-frame clones, though not all of them. The sample holds nearly 60,000 clones; about 73% are singletons and the top ten take 1.8%. The germline V gene encodes CDR1 SNHLY and CDR2 FYNNEI. This CDR3 has 13 amino acids. Trimming at V came to 10 bases and at J to 9 bases, leaving 10 bases not matched to a gene. Of note for this clone: Its antigen is not identified.

Stated time point: pre-treatment sample, taken before nivolumab and TIL therapy. This sequence was found in a person aged 25 to 85 with non-small cell lung cancer. Sequenced here: blood, sampled at baseline. The chain employs TRBV2 and TRBJ2-1; 9 bases line up with TRBD1. Here the CDR3 DNA reads TGTGCCACTACGGACAGGGGAATCGGTGAGCAGTTCTTC. It translates to CATTDRGIGEQFF.